Given below is one TCR beta chain in context. Germline V gives CDR1 SGHTA, CDR2 FQGTGA. There are 13 residues in the CDR3. Trimming took off 2 bases at V and 4 bases at J, with 8 bases between the two ends. These data come from a study of control samples from healthy donors and cancer patients. Produced via immunoSEQ multiplex PCR; TCRdb's table is partial and in-frame only. The sample consists of tens of thousands of clones, approximately 86% of them appearing once. The specimen sequenced was blood. This chain connects TRBV7-3 to TRBJ1-1, with unresolved D. This sequence was found in a man younger than 40 in good health. CDR3 residues: CASSLRGSTEAFF. The CDR3 nucleotides read TGTGCCAGCAGCTTACGAGGTAGCACTGAAGCTTTCTTT.